Presented here are 5 T cell receptor beta chains from one specimen sequenced in a study of PD-1 blockade in classical Hodgkin lymphoma. As to time point: cycle 4 day 1 (C4D1), after more than 5 weeks of nivolumab. Brentuximab vedotin exposure varied among the patients, all of whom had relapsed after autologous stem cell transplantation. Clones were sequenced by immunoSEQ multiplex PCR, and TCRdb holds only the in-frame ones, with some missing. The sample records tens of thousands of clones, nearly 90% being singletons. The sample in question was peripheral blood mononuclear cells (PBMCs), obtained before the fourth cycle of nivolumab. The receptors were sampled from a human donor with classical Hodgkin lymphoma.

The count of this clone is one. The chain is built from TRBV28 and TRBJ2-3; no clear D. Germline V gene lookup returns CDR1 MDHEN and CDR2 SYDVKM. The CDR3 sequence is 15 residues long. Trimming took off 6 bases at V and 0 bases at J, with 13 bases between the two ends. CDR3 sequence reads: CASSPQRYSTDTQYF. CDR3 nucleotides: TGTGCCAGCAGCCCGCAACGTTACAGCACAGATACGCAGTATTTT.

This chain joins TRBV6-5 and TRBJ2-3, with TRBD1 as a possible D gene (5 bases). CDR1 and CDR2 from the germline V gene are MNHEY and SVGAGI. There are 14 residues in the CDR3. Trimming cost V 0 bases and J 1 base, with 5 bases left between them. The CDR3 protein is CASSYSTGTDTQYF. CDR3 DNA sequence: TGTGCCAGCAGTTACTCGACAGGCACAGATACGCAGTATTTT.

CDR3 nucleotide sequence: TGCGCCAGCAGCCAAGCGGGGGGGCCGAACTACGAGCAGTACTTC. Its protein is CASSQAGGPNYEQYF. The V gene is TRBV4-1, the J gene TRBJ2-7; 8 positions agree with TRBD2. This CDR3 comprises 15 residues. Per germline, CDR1 MGHRA and CDR2 YSYEKL. V shed 1 base and J 3 bases; nucleotides not matched to a gene: 5.

The chain has TRBV6-1 and TRBJ2-1; 8 nucleotides align to TRBD2. The length of the CDR3 is 15 residues. Looked up from germline, CDR1 is MNHNS and CDR2 is SASEGT. J gave up 0 bases and V 2 bases, and 0 bases lay outside the gene matches. CDR3 coding DNA: TGTGCCAGCAGTGAACTAGCGGGCTCCTACAATGAGCAGTTCTTC. Translating it yields CASSELAGSYNEQFF.

The rearrangement uses TRBV28 and TRBJ1-2; D is unresolved. The CDR3 length is 13 residues. Trimming stripped 4 bases from V and 7 bases from J, with 13 bases between. Germline assignment: CDR1 MDHEN and CDR2 SYDVKM. The CDR3 sequence is CASSWPHDFGYTF. The CDR3 DNA is TGTGCCAGCAGTTGGCCCCACGATTTTGGCTACACCTTC.